The 18 T cell receptor beta chains presented below share a single source sample, sequenced in a study of beta chain features in type 1 diabetes. As every portion of the isolated RNA was reverse transcribed, the sequencing read expressed TCRB transcripts. Some clones are missing from TCRdb's copy, which holds only in-frame ones; the method was immunoSEQ multiplex PCR. Of roughly 300,000 clones listed, 14% are singletons. Sequenced sample: central memory CD4+ T cells from blood. Receptors originate from a man aged 25-45 years in good health.

V is TRBV7-9 and J is TRBJ1-1; D ambiguous. This CDR3 contains 15 residues. The germline CDR1 and CDR2 sequences are SEHNR and FQNEAQ (reference sequence). V lost 11 bases, J lost 4 bases, and 23 bases lay in between. CDR3 protein: CAPGRWELEVTEAFF. The CDR3 bases are TGTGCCCCCGGGCGTTGGGAGTTGGAGGTCACTGAAGCTTTCTTT.

This clone was seen only a few times. The rearrangement links TRBV4-3 to TRBJ1-1, with D uncertain. Per the germline V gene, CDR1 is LGHNA and CDR2 is YSLEER. The length of the CDR3 is 14 residues. V was shortened by 2 bases and J by 1 base, with 8 bases between the two germline ends. The CDR3 region is CASSQTSGNTEAFF. CDR3 DNA sequence: TGCGCCAGCAGCCAAACTTCAGGGAACACTGAAGCTTTCTTT.

The rearrangement links TRBV7-2 to TRBJ2-1; 7 nucleotides line up with TRBD1. After removal of 4 bases from V and 4 bases from J, the junction contained 4 bases not matched to a gene. CDR1 is SGHTA and CDR2 is FQGNSA in the germline V gene. This CDR3 has 14 amino acids. CDR3: CASSSPGQYNEQFF. In DNA, the CDR3 is TGTGCCAGCAGCTCACCGGGACAGTACAATGAGCAGTTCTTC.

This clone has more than one count but fewer than ten. The chain joins TRBV4-1 to TRBJ1-2; 9 positions agree with TRBD1. The germline V gene encodes CDR1 MGHRA and CDR2 YSYEKL. The CDR3 consists of 18 residues. The V and J ends lost 1 base and 7 bases, in that order; junction bases with no gene match: 16. The CDR3, as DNA: TGCGCCAGCAGCCAAGGCCGGGACAGGGTATTGGGTGGCGGTGGCTACACCTTC. Protein: CASSQGRDRVLGGGGYTF.

This rearrangement joins TRBV11-3 to TRBJ2-7; TRBD2 matches at 7 bases. The germline V gene has CDR1 SGHNT and CDR2 YENEEA. V lost 3 bases to trimming and J lost 2 bases; unmatched junction nucleotides: 4. The CDR3 runs to 14 residues. For the CDR3, the DNA is TGTGCCAGCAGCTTGGGAGGGGACGCCTACGAGCAGTACTTC. This gives the protein CASSLGGDAYEQYF. Using reference TRBV11-3 and TRBJ2-7 for the parts outside the CDR3, the full variable domain is EAGVVQSPRYKIIEKKQPVAFWCNPISGHNTLYWYLQNLGQGPELLIRYENEEAVDDSQLPKDRFSAERLKGVDSTLKIQPAELGDSAVYLCASSLGGDAYEQYFGPGTRLTVT.

This rearrangement joins TRBV7-2 to TRBJ2-3, with D perhaps being TRBD1 or TRBD2 (6 bases each). This CDR3 has 14 residues. Germline assignment: CDR1 SGHTA and CDR2 FQGNSA. V was cut by 7 bases and J by 1 base, with 12 bases left in between. CDR3 protein: CASKRGERTDTQYF. CDR3 in DNA: TGTGCCAGCAAGAGGGGGGAGCGCACAGATACGCAGTATTTT.

In its sample, this clone was seen many times. CDR3 sequence: CATSRGASRPTSTDTQYF. The DNA of the CDR3 is TGTGCCACCAGCAGAGGTGCCTCCCGCCCGACTAGCACAGATACGCAGTATTTT. This rearrangement joins TRBV15 to TRBJ2-3, with D unclear. The length of the CDR3 is 18 residues. V was shortened by 1 base and J by 0 bases, with 17 bases between the two germline ends. The germline V gene has CDR1 LNHNV and CDR2 YYDKDF (reference sequence).

This chain connects TRBV10-3 to TRBJ2-2, with D perhaps TRBD2 (7 bases). CDR3 length: 17 residues. The V end lost 3 bases, the J end lost 1 base, and 15 bases lay between the germline ends. The germline V gene has CDR1 ENHRY and CDR2 SYGVKD. The CDR3 region is CAISDPRGGVNTGELFF. Written as DNA, the CDR3 is TGTGCCATCAGTGATCCCCGCGGGGGCGTGAACACCGGGGAGCTGTTTTTT.

This clone was seen only a few times. This chain uses TRBV4-3 with TRBJ2-7; D possibly uses TRBD1 or TRBD2 (5 bases each). The length of the CDR3 is 15 residues. The V end lost 0 bases, the J end lost 2 bases, and 11 bases lay between the germline ends. Per germline, CDR1 LGHNA and CDR2 YSLEER. The CDR3 sequence is CASSQDWGTAYEQYF. DNA for the CDR3: TGCGCCAGCAGCCAAGATTGGGGGACCGCCTACGAGCAGTACTTC.

This clone was found a few times. The gene calls are TRBV2 and TRBJ1-3, with 7 bases fitting TRBD1. Germline CDR1 reads SNHLY; CDR2 reads FYNNEI. V shed 5 bases, J shed 8 bases, and the junction held 15 bases outside the gene matches. The CDR3 spans 16 residues. For the CDR3, the DNA is TGTGCCAGCAGTCACCGACAGGGAGTGAAGATAGACACCATATATTTT. Translated: CASSHRQGVKIDTIYF.

This clone was seen only a few times. The V call is TRBV5-1, the J call TRBJ1-4; perhaps TRBD1 as D (5 bases). Germline V gives CDR1 SGHRS, CDR2 YFSETQ. V lost 5 bases to trimming and J lost 4 bases, with 12 bases between them. The CDR3 consists of 14 residues. DNA of the CDR3: TGCGCCAGCAGATCCTGGGGGGTTAATGAAAAACTGTTTTTT. It is translated as CASRSWGVNEKLFF. Looking up the rest from reference TRBV5-1 and TRBJ1-4 gives the full variable domain: KAGVTQTPRYLIKTRGQQVTLSCSPISGHRSVSWYQQTPGQGLQFLFEYFSETQRNKGNFPGRFSGRQFSNSRSEMNVSTLELGDSALYLCASRSWGVNEKLFFGSGTQLSVL.

In its sample, this clone was seen a few times. This chain connects TRBV30 to TRBJ1-3, with D hard to call. This CDR3 has 13 residues. Trimming took 8 bases from V and 0 from J, leaving 11 bases between them. Germline V gene lookup returns CDR1 GTSNPN and CDR2 SVGIG (reference sequence). DNA of the CDR3: TGTGCCCTTAAGAGGATCTCTGGAAACACCATATATTTT. Protein: CALKRISGNTIYF.

This clone occurred many times. The gene calls are TRBV10-3 and TRBJ1-1; D not certain. V was cut by 0 bases and J by 11 bases, with 10 bases left in between. The CDR3 length is 12 residues. Germline CDR1 ENHRY, CDR2 SYGVKD. The CDR3 protein is CAISESGWKAFF. The CDR3 nucleotides read TGTGCCATCAGTGAGTCCGGATGGAAGGCTTTCTTT.

This clone was counted only a few times. The V gene is TRBV7-9, the J gene TRBJ2-2; TRBD2 aligns across 11 bases. V lost 5 bases and J lost 7; bases outside the gene matches: 9. The CDR3 sequence is 16 residues long. Looked up from germline, CDR1 is SEHNR and CDR2 is FQNEAQ (reference sequence). The CDR3 DNA reads TGTGCCAGCAGCCTTCGACTAGCGGGGTTAGACGGGGAGCTGTTTTTT. It codes for CASSLRLAGLDGELFF. The complete variable domain, with remaining parts taken from reference TRBV7-9 and TRBJ2-2, reads DTGVSQNPRHKITKRGQNVTFRCDPISEHNRLYWYRQTLGQGPEFLTYFQNEAQLEKSRLLSDRFSAERPKGSFSTLEIQRTEQGDSAMYLCASSLRLAGLDGELFFGEGSRLTVL.

This clone was counted between two and nine times. The J gene is TRBJ2-5, the V gene TRBV7-7; no firm D call. Germline V gene data show CDR1 as SSHAT and CDR2 as FNYEAQ (reference sequence). The V end lost 5 bases, the J end lost 7 bases, and 8 bases lay between the germline ends. This CDR3 comprises 11 residues. The CDR3 is CASSPVGTQYF. In nucleotides, the CDR3 is TGTGCCAGCAGCCCCGTCGGGACCCAGTACTTC.

V gene TRBV7-2 combines with J gene TRBJ1-1; D might be TRBD1 (5 bases). The CDR3 is 14 residues long. Trimming took off 5 bases at V and 5 bases at J, with 15 bases between the two ends. Germline assignment: CDR1 SGHTA and CDR2 FQGNSA. The CDR3 bases are TGTGCCAGCAGCGTCGGGGGGGGTAGGACTGAAGCTTTCTTT. Its translation is CASSVGGGRTEAFF. Together with reference TRBV7-2 and TRBJ1-1, the CDR3 gives the full variable domain: GAGVSQSPSNKVTEKGKDVELRCDPISGHTALYWYRQSLGQGLEFLIYFQGNSAPDKSGLPSDRFSAERTGGSVSTLTIQRTQQEDSAVYLCASSVGGGRTEAFFGQGTRLTVV.

V is TRBV27 and J is TRBJ2-7; 10 bases are a match to TRBD1. The ends lost 6 bases at V and 8 bases at J; junction bases unmatched: 13. The CDR3 consists of 15 residues. Germline V gives CDR1 MNHEY, CDR2 SMNVEV (reference sequence). The CDR3 DNA reads as TGTGCCAGCAGCTTACCCATGCGGGACAGGGGAAAGCAGTACGTC. Translation gives CASSLPMRDRGKQYV.

The CDR3: CASSSHGTQETQYF. The CDR3 bases are TGTGCCAGCAGTTCGCACGGGACACAAGAGACCCAGTACTTC. This sequence joins TRBV27 and TRBJ2-5; D might be TRBD1 (6 bases). The CDR3 has 14 amino acids. Germline assignment: CDR1 MNHEY and CDR2 SMNVEV (reference sequence). Trimming cost V 4 bases and J 2 bases, with 11 bases left between them.